The T cell receptor beta chain described here comes from a study of CD8+CD57+ T cells in acquired aplastic anemia. The study's findings and limits: The number of CD8+ CDR3 sequences shared by patients and controls was about 27. The study found no significant CD8+ Simpson's diversity difference between patients and controls.

Patients picked for sequencing had shown CD8+CD57+ cell expansion detected by flow cytometry. By the time of blood sampling, patients had still received no therapy. About this clonotype: Antigen specificity is unknown.

Germline trimming cut 1 base from V and 5 bases from J; bases unmatched to any gene: 4. From germline, CDR1 is SGHDN and CDR2 FVKESK. This CDR3 spans 15 amino acids. It was genomic DNA that served as the template for profiling TCR beta VDJ and CDR3. One entry per CDR3 protein results from TCRdb running MiXCR on the reads. Of about 160,000 distinct CDR3 sequences listed, 40% to 60% are singletons. The specimen sequenced was sorted CD4+, CD8+, or CD8+CD57+ T cells (not recorded which) from PBMCs. This chain links TRBV14 with TRBJ2-2; 7 bases are shared with TRBD2. The source is a human donor with aplastic anemia. CDR3 sequence (DNA): TGTGCCAGCAGCCAAGGGCGGGGGAAGACCGGGGAGCTGTTTTTT. Its protein product is CASSQGRGKTGELFF.